This TCR beta chain was recovered during a study of OX40 agonist ivuxolimab in advanced cancers. Study-wide results and caveats: At 0.1 to 3.0 mg/kg and by week 6, clonal expansion occurred in CD4+ and CD8+ blood T cells.

Sequencing was performed with immunoSEQ multiplex PCR; in TCRdb, only in-frame clones are kept and a portion is missing. The sample holds about 60,000 clones, 86% seen once. The CDR3 length is 16 residues. V lost 1 base, J lost 6 bases, and 8 bases stayed unmatched. The germline V gene has CDR1 LGHNA and CDR2 YNFKEQ. This clone was seen just once. Its cognate antigen is unknown. This TCR came from an adult with an advanced solid tumor such as melanoma, head and neck, liver or kidney cancer. The sequencing here drew on CD4+ or CD8+ T cells sorted from blood, taken in a trial of the OX40 agonist ivuxolimab. The chain links TRBV4-2 to TRBJ2-7; 11 nucleotides align to TRBD2. CDR3 DNA sequence: TGTGCCAGCAGCCAAGGTGGGACTAGCGGACCGTCCGAGCAGTACTTC. It codes for CASSQGGTSGPSEQYF.